The 16 T cell receptor beta chains in this list originate from one sample, sequenced in a study of T cell responses to AZD1222 COVID-19 vaccine. Using immunoSEQ multiplex PCR, the repertoire was profiled, and TCRdb retains in-frame clones only, with some absent. The table includes roughly 150,000 clones, roughly nine tenths detected once. The sequencing here drew on peripheral blood, taken 28 days after the second AZD1222 dose. The source of these receptors is an adult who received the AZD1222 COVID-19 vaccine.

V gene TRBV4-1 combines with J gene TRBJ2-5; 9 nucleotides align to TRBD2. CDR3 size: 14 residues. CDR1 and CDR2 from the germline V gene are MGHRA and YSYEKL. Unmatched junction bases numbered 9, after V lost 0 bases and J lost 13 bases. The chain's CDR3 is CASSQEQAGGKRYF. CDR3 sequence (DNA): TGCGCCAGCAGCCAAGAACAAGCGGGGGGCAAACGGTACTTC.

This clone was counted once. The rearrangement joins TRBV29-1 to TRBJ1-1; tentatively, D is TRBD1 (5 bases). This CDR3 is 14 amino acids long. Germline CDR1 and CDR2: SQVTM and ANQGSEA. The germline V and J ends were trimmed by 4 bases and 3 bases, with 15 bases remaining between them. The DNA of the CDR3 is TGCAGCGTTGGGCTCCGTCGAGGGGACACTGAAGCTTTCTTT. Amino acid sequence: CSVGLRRGDTEAFF. The full variable domain, completed using reference TRBV29-1 and TRBJ1-1, is SAVISQKPSRDICQRGTSLTIQCQVDSQVTMMFWYRQQPGQSLTLIATANQGSEATYESGFVIDKFPISRPNLTFSTLTVSNMSPEDSSIYLCSVGLRRGDTEAFFGQGTRLTVV.

The V call is TRBV3-1 (or the pseudogene TRBV3-2), the J call TRBJ2-7; TRBD1 matches 9 bases. V lost 1 base, J lost 4 bases, and 5 bases stayed unmatched. Germline lookup yields CDR1 LGHDT and CDR2 YNNKEL (reference sequence). CDR3 length: 15 residues. In DNA form, the CDR3 reads TGTGCCAGCAGCCAAGCCCCTGGACAGGGGTACGAGCAGTACTTC. It specifies CASSQAPGQGYEQYF.

The rearrangement joins TRBV12-3 or TRBV12-4 to TRBJ1-5; D unclear. CDR3 length equals 12 residues. V was cut by 6 bases and J by 2 bases, with 5 bases left in between. CDR3 amino acids: CASRTRNQPQHF. CDR3 DNA: TGTGCCAGCAGGACTCGCAATCAGCCCCAGCATTTT.

The genes are TRBV5-6 and TRBJ2-3, with 8 nucleotides matching TRBD1. Trimming removed 0 bases from V and 3 bases from J; junction bases left unmatched: 6. CDR1 and CDR2 (germline): SGHDT, YYEEEE. The CDR3 is 16 residues long. For the CDR3, the DNA is TGTGCCAGCAGCTTGGCTGGACAGGGTTATACAGATACGCAGTATTTT. As protein: CASSLAGQGYTDTQYF.

This chain joins TRBV11-3 and TRBJ1-1, with D possibly matching TRBD1 (5 bases). Trimming stripped 4 bases from V and 2 bases from J, with 17 bases between. CDR3 length: 16 residues. Germline V gene sequence: CDR1 SGHNT, CDR2 YENEEA. The CDR3 region is CASSWRDYGGNTEAFF. The CDR3 region has the DNA TGTGCCAGCAGCTGGAGGGACTATGGGGGAAACACTGAAGCTTTCTTT.

This clone is a singleton in its sample. The V gene is TRBV6-5, the J gene TRBJ2-2, with a tentative D call TRBD2 (6 bases). Trimming pared 7 bases from V and 1 base from J, leaving 10 bases between. Germline CDR1 is MNHEY and CDR2 is SVGAGI. The CDR3 sequence is 14 residues long. The CDR3 reads CASTPTRNTGELFF. The CDR3 DNA follows: TGTGCCAGCACTCCGACTAGGAACACCGGGGAGCTGTTTTTT.

This chain links TRBV7-2 with TRBJ1-4, with a possible D match to TRBD1 (5 bases). Per the germline V gene, CDR1 is SGHTA and CDR2 is FQGNSA. V was clipped by 5 bases and J by 10 bases, with 17 bases between them. The CDR3 is 14 residues long. The CDR3, as DNA: TGTGCCAGCAGCCCACAGGTGGCCCTCGGAAAACTGTTTTTT. Protein sequence: CASSPQVALGKLFF.

The chain carries TRBV6-2 or TRBV6-3 and TRBJ1-3, with a tentative D call TRBD1 (5 bases). There are 15 residues in the CDR3. Trimming took off 6 bases at V and 3 bases at J, with 15 bases between the two ends. CDR1 and CDR2 (germline): MNHEY, SVGEGT. The chain's CDR3 is CASSANQGGGNTIYF. The CDR3 DNA follows: TGTGCCAGCAGCGCGAACCAGGGAGGTGGAAACACCATATATTTT.

This rearrangement joins TRBV12-5 to TRBJ1-5, with D possibly matching TRBD1 (6 bases). Germline V gene sequence: CDR1 LGHNT, CDR2 FRNRAP. The CDR3 extends over 13 amino acids. Trimming shortened V by 7 bases and J by 4 bases, and 11 bases separated the two germline ends. The CDR3 is CASAWGANQPQHF. The CDR3 DNA sequence: TGTGCTAGTGCCTGGGGGGCTAATCAGCCCCAGCATTTT.

This clone was observed a single time. The CDR3 loop is CASTEGYNSPLHF. In DNA, the CDR3 is TGTGCCAGCACCGAAGGGTATAATTCACCCCTCCACTTT. J is TRBJ1-6 and V is TRBV2; D is undetermined. The CDR3 covers 13 residues. With 7 bases removed from V and 4 bases from J, the gap between germline ends came to 8 bases. Germline lookup yields CDR1 SNHLY and CDR2 FYNNEI.

Details on this clone: Additional DNA sequences in this sample encode the identical CDR3. This chain connects TRBV9 to TRBJ2-5; no definite D call. The germline CDR1 and CDR2 sequences are SGDLS and YYNGEE. CDR3 size: 12 residues. V lost 3 bases and J lost 2, with 5 bases in between. CDR3 nucleotides: TGTGCCAGCAGCGCTTCACAAGAGACCCAGTACTTC. As protein: CASSASQETQYF.

This chain links TRBV12-5 with TRBJ1-1, with D unresolved. Germline CDR1 reads LGHNT; CDR2 reads FRNRAP. The CDR3 runs to 14 residues. V lost 4 bases and J 1 base, leaving 10 bases between the germline ends. The CDR3 DNA reads TGTGCTAGTGGTTCCACTTCGCGGAACACTGAAGCTTTCTTT. It specifies CASGSTSRNTEAFF.

The chain employs TRBV6-5 and TRBJ2-1; 9 nucleotides line up with TRBD1. CDR3 size: 15 residues. J lost 6 bases, V lost 5 bases, and 8 bases had no gene match. The V gene's germline CDR1 is MNHEY and CDR2 SVGAGI. CDR3 nucleotides: TGTGCCAGCAGTCTGACAGGGGGTTTCCCCAATGAGCAGTTCTTC. This sequence encodes CASSLTGGFPNEQFF.

The chain couples TRBV6-5 to TRBJ2-3, with D possibly being TRBD1 (7 bases). Trimming cost V 4 bases and J 4 bases, with 18 bases left between them. This CDR3 is built from 16 residues. Germline V lookup: CDR1 MNHEY, CDR2 SVGAGI. CDR3 DNA: TGTGCCAGCAGTTCGGCCCAGGGGGGCTGGGCAGATACGCAGTATTTT. Protein product: CASSSAQGGWADTQYF.

This chain uses TRBV30 with TRBJ2-3; D is ambiguous. Germline V CDR1 and CDR2: GTSNPN, SVGIG (reference sequence). CDR3 length equals 14 residues. Trimming removed 0 bases from V and 5 bases from J, with 12 bases in between. CDR3 DNA: TGTGCCTGGAGTGTACTTCGGTTGGTAGATACGCAGTATTTT. Translated, it gives CAWSVLRLVDTQYF.